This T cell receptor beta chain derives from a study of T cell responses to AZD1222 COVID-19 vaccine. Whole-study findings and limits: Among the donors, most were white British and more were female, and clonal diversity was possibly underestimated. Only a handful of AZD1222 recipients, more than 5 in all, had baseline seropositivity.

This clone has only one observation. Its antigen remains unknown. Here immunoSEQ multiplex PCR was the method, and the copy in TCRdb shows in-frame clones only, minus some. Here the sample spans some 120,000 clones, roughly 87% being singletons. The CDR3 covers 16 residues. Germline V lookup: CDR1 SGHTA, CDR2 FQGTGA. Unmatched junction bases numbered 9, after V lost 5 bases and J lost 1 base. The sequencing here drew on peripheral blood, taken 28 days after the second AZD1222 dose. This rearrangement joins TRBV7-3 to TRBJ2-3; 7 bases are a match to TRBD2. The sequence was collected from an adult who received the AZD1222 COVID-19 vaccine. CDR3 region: CASSPLFAGGTDTQYF. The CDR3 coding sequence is TGTGCCAGCAGCCCGCTCTTTGCGGGGGGCACAGATACGCAGTATTTT.